The next 25 T cell receptor beta chains were all read from a single sample in a study of regulatory T cells in long-lasting Graves disease. Relying on iRepertoire HTBI primers and Arm-PCR of CDR3 regions, the team built TCR beta libraries. From the multiplex PCR reads, TCRdb called clonotypes with MiXCR, one entry per CDR3 protein. Altogether 650,000 to 850,000 distinct CDR3 sequences are present, about 32% being singletons, with the ten largest covering 40% to 50%. Time point specified: persistent/refractory GD, antithyroid drugs over 5 years with positive TRAb. After RNA was extracted from PBMCs, the TCR library was made from it. The sequenced sample was peripheral blood mononuclear cells (PBMCs), obtained when the disease was refractory, from a patient treated with antithyroid drugs. The receptors stem from a female donor with Graves disease.

The chain combines TRBV19 with TRBJ1-2, with 9 bases lining up with TRBD1. Germline V CDR1 and CDR2: LNHDA, SQIVND (reference sequence). V was pared by 4 bases and J by 3 bases, with 12 bases of the junction left unmatched. CDR3 size: 17 residues. The chain's CDR3 is CASSSRNRGPFYYGYTF. In DNA form, the CDR3 reads TGTGCCAGTAGTAGCCGGAACAGGGGGCCTTTTTACTATGGCTACACCTTC. Together with reference TRBV19 and TRBJ1-2, the CDR3 gives the full variable domain: DGGITQSPKYLFRKEGQNVTLSCEQNLNHDAMYWYRQDPGQGLRLIYYSQIVNDFQKGDIAEGYSVSREKKESFPLTVTSAQKNPTAFYLCASSSRNRGPFYYGYTFGSGTRLTVV.

This clonotype is a singleton in its sample. The CDR3 protein is CASLGTSLLAETQYF. In nucleotides, the CDR3 is TGTGCCAGCCTTGGGACTAGCCTCTTGGCGGAGACCCAGTACTTC. The chain uses TRBV7-9 and TRBJ2-5; 9 nucleotides match TRBD2. V was clipped by 8 bases and J by 5 bases; unmatched bases: 12. CDR3 length: 15 amino acids. CDR1 SEHNR and CDR2 FQNEAQ come from the germline V gene (reference sequence).

The sample holds a few counts of this clonotype. This chain uses TRBV6-5 with TRBJ2-4; tentative D call: TRBD1 (6 bases). Trimming pared 0 bases from V and 0 bases from J, leaving 12 bases between. In germline, CDR1 is MNHEY, CDR2 SVGAGI. The CDR3 has 17 amino acids. This CDR3 reads CASSYSSGALAKNIQYF. CDR3 sequence (DNA): TGTGCCAGCAGTTACTCCTCAGGGGCGTTAGCCAAAAACATTCAGTACTTC.

This clonotype showed up just a few times. The chain joins TRBV5-5 to TRBJ1-1; D is unresolved. Looked up from germline, CDR1 is SGHKS and CDR2 is YYEKEE (reference sequence). The CDR3 loop spans 14 amino acids. V lost 0 bases to trimming and J lost 4 bases, with 10 bases between them. The CDR3 protein is CASSLDTSGTEAFF. The CDR3 DNA reads TGTGCCAGCAGCTTGGATACTTCGGGCACTGAAGCTTTCTTT.

The gene calls are TRBV19 and TRBJ1-4; D may be TRBD1 (5 bases). Per the germline V gene, CDR1 is LNHDA and CDR2 is SQIVND (reference sequence). The CDR3 has 15 residues. The V gene lost 5 bases and the J gene lost 3 bases, with 13 bases spanning the gap. The CDR3 DNA sequence: TGTGCCAGTAGTCTTACCGGGGCGGCTAATGAAAAACTGTTTTTT. Its protein product is CASSLTGAANEKLFF. Variable domain in full (rest from reference TRBV19 and TRBJ1-4): DGGITQSPKYLFRKEGQNVTLSCEQNLNHDAMYWYRQDPGQGLRLIYYSQIVNDFQKGDIAEGYSVSREKKESFPLTVTSAQKNPTAFYLCASSLTGAANEKLFFGSGTQLSVL.

This clonotype was detected many times. The chain recombines TRBV6-5 with TRBJ1-2; a weak D match, TRBD1 (5 bases). CDR1 and CDR2 from the germline V gene are MNHEY and SVGAGI. V lost 2 bases and J 1 base, leaving 5 bases between the germline ends. The CDR3 length is 13 residues. The CDR3 DNA sequence: TGTGCCAGCAGTTACGACAGTAACTATGGCTACACCTTC. It is translated as CASSYDSNYGYTF.

This clonotype has only a few counts. CDR3 sequence: CSAPMGRLNTEAFF. The CDR3 DNA follows: TGCAGTGCTCCAATGGGACGCCTGAACACTGAAGCTTTCTTT. The rearrangement uses TRBV20-1 and TRBJ1-1, with D possibly being TRBD1 (5 bases). The CDR3 loop spans 14 amino acids. Trimming left V 5 bases short and J 0 bases short, with 13 bases between. Germline loops: CDR1 DFQATT, CDR2 SNEGSKA (reference sequence).

This clonotype turned up a few times. The chain has TRBV6-1 and TRBJ1-1, with D unresolved. Looked up from germline, CDR1 is MNHNS and CDR2 is SASEGT. The CDR3 runs 14 residues. Trimming removed 6 bases from V and 7 bases from J, with 18 bases in between. The DNA for the CDR3 is TGTGCCAGCAGACCCCGAGCGACGGTAGATGAAGCTTTCTTT. Protein sequence: CASRPRATVDEAFF.

This clonotype has a handful of counts. This rearrangement joins TRBV6-1 to TRBJ1-4; D possibly corresponds to TRBD1 (6 bases). The V gene lost 6 bases and the J gene lost 8 bases, with 16 bases spanning the gap. CDR1 is MNHNS, CDR2 SASEGT, per germline. The CDR3 runs to 14 residues. This CDR3 is CASSNGGRREKLFF. The CDR3 coding sequence is TGTGCCAGCAGCAATGGGGGGCGACGGGAAAAACTGTTTTTT.

V usage is TRBV7-2 and J usage is TRBJ2-7; TRBD2 agrees at 8 bases. The CDR3 contains 15 residues. Germline V gives CDR1 SGHTA, CDR2 FQGNSA. V shed 3 bases and J 2 bases; nucleotides not matched to a gene: 6. DNA for the CDR3: TGTGCCAGCAGCTTTTTTCCGGGAGGGCCCTACGAGCAGTACTTC. Protein sequence: CASSFFPGGPYEQYF.

DNA of the CDR3: TGTGCCAGCACCTCCCCTGATGTAGGGGGCCCCGAGACCCAGTACTTC. This sequence encodes CASTSPDVGGPETQYF. The J gene is TRBJ2-5, the V gene TRBV2, with TRBD1 matching 7 bases. J was trimmed by 5 bases and V by 7 bases; bases with no gene match: 16. Germline V lookup: CDR1 SNHLY, CDR2 FYNNEI. CDR3 size: 16 residues.

V gene TRBV20-1 combines with J gene TRBJ2-7, with D perhaps matching TRBD1 or TRBD2 (6 bases each). V was shortened by 5 bases and J by 6 bases, with 23 bases between the two germline ends. Germline CDR1 is DFQATT and CDR2 is SNEGSKA (reference sequence). This CDR3 is 15 amino acids long. The CDR3 nucleotides read TGCAGTGCTCCCCACGGGGGCGGGGTTCGAGGCGAGCAGTACTTC. It is translated as CSAPHGGGVRGEQYF.

This clonotype was recorded at least ten times. The V call is TRBV12-3 or TRBV12-4, the J call TRBJ2-5; TRBD1 might be the D (7 bases). V lost 6 bases to trimming and J lost 5 bases, with 13 bases between them. The CDR3 totals 13 residues. The CDR3 region is CASRLQGRETQYF. DNA for the CDR3: TGTGCCAGCAGGCTACAGGGGAGGGAGACCCAGTACTTC.

The chain recombines TRBV7-9 with TRBJ2-5, with TRBD2 matching 10 bases. This CDR3 region has 18 residues. The trim removed 1 base at V and 2 bases at J, leaving 10 bases unmatched. From germline, CDR1 is SEHNR and CDR2 FQNEAQ (reference sequence). The CDR3 loop reads CASSLGGGLAGEQETQYF. The DNA of the CDR3 is TGTGCCAGCAGCTTAGGAGGAGGGCTAGCGGGAGAACAAGAGACCCAGTACTTC.

In this sample, this clonotype turned up a few times. Written as DNA, the CDR3 is TGTGCCAGCCTGGGACAGGGGAACTTACAGCCCCAGCATTTT. Protein product: CASLGQGNLQPQHF. The chain links TRBV2 to TRBJ1-5, with TRBD1 matching 10 bases. This CDR3 region has 14 residues. Germline V lookup: CDR1 SNHLY, CDR2 FYNNEI. With 8 bases clipped from V and 7 bases from J, the junction kept 8 bases outside the gene matches.

This chain links TRBV2 with TRBJ2-1; D is uncertain. V was cut by 7 bases and J by 0 bases, with 7 bases left in between. CDR1 is SNHLY, CDR2 FYNNEI, per germline. CDR3 size: 13 residues. CDR3 protein: CASMYSSYNEQFF. CDR3 nucleotide sequence: TGTGCCAGCATGTATAGCTCCTACAATGAGCAGTTCTTC.

Of note for this clonotype: The junction differs from germline at one of its ends, possibly a read error. The chain uses TRBV5-1 and TRBJ2-7; possible D gene TRBD1, 5 bases. Germline-derived CDR1 and CDR2 are SGHRS and YFSETQ. The CDR3 has 15 residues. CDR3 sequence: CASSSDPTGSCEQYF. The DNA of the CDR3 is TGCGCCAGCAGCAGTGACCCTACAGGCTCCTGCGAGCAGTACTTC.

This chain joins TRBV7-9 and TRBJ1-1; 9 bases fit TRBD1. CDR3 length: 14 amino acids. Per germline, CDR1 SEHNR and CDR2 FQNEAQ (reference sequence). V shed 6 bases, J shed 7 bases, and the junction held 9 bases outside the gene matches. The CDR3 coding sequence is TGTGCCAGCAGACGGACAGGGGACAGCAATGAAGCTTTCTTT. Its translation: CASRRTGDSNEAFF.

The rearrangement links TRBV29-1 to TRBJ1-3; D remains ambiguous. The CDR3 is made up of 11 amino acids. Germline V gives CDR1 SQVTM, CDR2 ANQGSEA. Between the trimmed V and J ends, which lost 6 bases and 5 bases, there was a span of 8 bases. CDR3 nucleotides: TGCAGCGTGCAAGAGAGAAACACCATATATTTT. Translation: CSVQERNTIYF.

The gene calls are TRBV5-6 and TRBJ2-7; no reliable D call. Germline V CDR1 and CDR2: SGHDT, YYEEEE. The CDR3 has 13 amino acids. Deletions cut 2 bases from V and 3 bases from J, with 9 bases between. DNA of the CDR3: TGTGCCAGCAGCTTCCGGCAGATCTACGAGCAGTACTTC. Its protein product is CASSFRQIYEQYF.

The chain recombines TRBV7-9 with TRBJ1-1; tentatively, D is TRBD1 (6 bases). Germline assignment: CDR1 SEHNR and CDR2 FQNEAQ (reference sequence). The V and J ends lost 1 base and 1 base respectively, with 13 bases between them. The CDR3 covers 16 residues. In DNA form, the CDR3 reads TGTGCCAGCAGCTTAGTTGCGGGACAAAGGAACACTGAAGCTTTCTTT. Its protein product is CASSLVAGQRNTEAFF.

This clonotype has more than one count but fewer than ten. V is TRBV19 and J is TRBJ2-7; tentatively, D is TRBD1 (5 bases). Germline lookup yields CDR1 LNHDA and CDR2 SQIVND (reference sequence). This CDR3 contains 13 residues. Trimming shortened V by 5 bases and J by 2 bases, and 10 bases separated the two germline ends. The CDR3 here is CASSPPGPYEQYF. For the CDR3, the DNA is TGTGCCAGTAGTCCTCCAGGGCCCTACGAGCAGTACTTC.

V gene TRBV19 combines with J gene TRBJ1-2; D is undetermined. Germline assignment: CDR1 LNHDA and CDR2 SQIVND (reference sequence). The CDR3 length is 15 residues. Deletions cut 5 bases from V and 4 bases from J, with 17 bases between. CDR3 nucleotide sequence: TGTGCCAGTAGTCCCGGGGAGGAGGCGTTCTATGGCTACACCTTC. Protein product: CASSPGEEAFYGYTF.

This clonotype was recorded a few times. The rearrangement uses TRBV25-1 and TRBJ1-2, with 7 bases matching TRBD1. This CDR3 spans 14 amino acids. Germline CDR1 MGHDK, CDR2 SYGVNS. With V trimmed by 5 bases and J by 6 bases, 9 bases remained unmatched. Written as DNA, the CDR3 is TGTGCCAGCAGTCTACCGGGACAGTTTGATGGCTACACCTTC. Protein sequence: CASSLPGQFDGYTF.

In its sample, this clonotype was seen many times. This CDR3 is CASTGQSNQPQHF. The CDR3 region has the DNA TGTGCCAGCACGGGACAGAGCAATCAGCCCCAGCATTTT. This sequence joins TRBV12-3 or TRBV12-4 and TRBJ1-5, with 7 positions matching TRBD1. The CDR3 loop spans 13 amino acids. V shed 7 bases, J shed 1 base, and the junction held 1 base outside the gene matches.